The rows below give T cell receptor beta chains drawn from one sample of a study of lymphopenia after photon versus proton radiotherapy. Data came from immunoSEQ multiplex PCR; TCRdb stores just in-frame clones and leaves some out. The sample lists around 6,000 clones, just over 90% occurring once. Material: peripheral blood, obtained from a patient treated with photon-based radiotherapy. The receptor source for this set is a man in his sixties with cholangiocarcinoma. CDR3s include the opening cysteine and the closing phenylalanine or tryptophan.

CDR3: CAISESLGPAAKNIQYF
V: TRBV10-3
length: 17

CDR3: CASSSSGTAYEQYF
V: TRBV6-6
length: 14

CDR3: CASSPWDRGRESGYTF
V: TRBV5-1
length: 16

CDR3: CASSVTGIYEQYF
V: TRBV6-9
length: 13

CDR3: CASGGPRGANYGYTF
V: TRBV27
length: 15

CDR3: CASSLTGSNTGELFF
V: TRBV5-1
length: 15

CDR3: CASSLGEGAGYTF
V: TRBV11-2
length: 13

CDR3: CASSLVLSSGIVTDTQYF
V: TRBV7-9
length: 18

CDR3: CASSYIGTGMGPLHF
V: TRBV6-6
length: 15

CDR3: CASSLTQDYGYTF
V: TRBV27
length: 13

CDR3: CASSFNIDTEAFF
V: TRBV7-2
length: 13

CDR3: CASSPNPEKGNTIYF
V: TRBV18
length: 15

CDR3: CATRYYGENSPLHF
V: TRBV28
length: 14

CDR3: CATSRDFGGQGKYF
V: TRBV15
length: 14

CDR3: CASSIYREPGELFF
V: TRBV5-6
length: 14

CDR3: CARGLSSGGGELFF
V: TRBV2
length: 14

CDR3: CASSLLAGDSEQFF
V: TRBV7-7
length: 14

CDR3: CASSPDLSSHNEQFF
V: TRBV2
length: 15

CDR3: CASKTELNTEAFF
V: TRBV25-1
length: 13

CDR3: CASNILGAKNIQYF
V: TRBV28
length: 14

CDR3: CASSGGINQPQHF
V: TRBV2
length: 13

CDR3: CASSDDREEQFF
V: TRBV2
length: 12

CDR3: CASSLATGQSRANVLTF
V: TRBV25-1
length: 17

CDR3: CASSAGGQGADEQYF
V: TRBV2
length: 15

CDR3: CASSLGLEQFF
V: TRBV4-2
length: 11

CDR3: CASGPRLAGYNEQFF
V: TRBV12-5
length: 15

CDR3: CASSLGGTGVYNEQFF
V: TRBV7-2
length: 16

CDR3: CASRRTSGYNEQFF
V: TRBV27
length: 14

CDR3: CASSQDLLQRTKPYGYTF
V: TRBV4-1
length: 18

CDR3: CASSQAAHEQYF
V: TRBV5-1
length: 12

CDR3: CASSFDPSNEKLFF
V: TRBV7-2
length: 14

CDR3: CSQEGTDTQYF
V: TRBV20-1
length: 11

CDR3: CASSLAGTGVTEAFF
V: TRBV19
length: 15

CDR3: CASSFPEVETQYF
V: TRBV11-3
length: 13

CDR3: CSVELQALNTEAFF
V: TRBV29-1
length: 14

CDR3: CASSHGTSGGADEQFF
V: TRBV10-1
length: 16

CDR3: CASSEYEGGWETQYF
V: TRBV6-1
length: 15

CDR3: CASGLRTARGTQYF
V: TRBV28
length: 14

CDR3: CASSYGTQETQYF
V: TRBV9
length: 13

CDR3: CASSPIGDSTYGYTF
V: TRBV19
length: 15

CDR3: CASSPQPTNEKLFF
V: TRBV28
length: 14

CDR3: CASSSQVSYEQYF
V: TRBV7-6
length: 13

CDR3: CASSFGDRGHGTDTQYF
V: TRBV11-3
length: 17